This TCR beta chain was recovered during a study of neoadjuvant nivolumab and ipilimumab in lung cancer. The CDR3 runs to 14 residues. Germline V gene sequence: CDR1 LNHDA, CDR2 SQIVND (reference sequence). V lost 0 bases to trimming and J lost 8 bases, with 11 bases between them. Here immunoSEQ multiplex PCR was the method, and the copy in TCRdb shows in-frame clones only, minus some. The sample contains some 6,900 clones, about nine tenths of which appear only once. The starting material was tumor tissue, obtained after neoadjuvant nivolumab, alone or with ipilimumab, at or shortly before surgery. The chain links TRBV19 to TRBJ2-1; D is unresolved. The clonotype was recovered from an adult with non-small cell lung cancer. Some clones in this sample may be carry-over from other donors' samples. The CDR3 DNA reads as TGTGCCAGTAGTATAGATTGGCAGAGAGATGAGCAGTTCTTC. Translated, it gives CASSIDWQRDEQFF.